Shown below are 11 T cell receptor beta chains from a single sample sequenced in a study of control samples from healthy donors and cancer patients. Here immunoSEQ multiplex PCR was the method, and the copy in TCRdb shows in-frame clones only, minus some. The repertoire has around 140,000 clones, 91% of them found once; the top ten carry 3.2%. The material sequenced was blood. The receptor set was obtained from a man aged 25 to 45 in good health.

The V gene is TRBV10-3, the J gene TRBJ1-1; TRBD1 might be the D (5 bases). Germline-derived CDR1 and CDR2 are ENHRY and SYGVKD. The CDR3 has 15 residues. V lost 0 bases, J lost 1 base, and 9 bases lay in between. CDR3 in amino acids: CAISESGGGNTEAFF. CDR3 DNA: TGTGCCATCAGTGAGTCTGGGGGGGGGAACACTGAAGCTTTCTTT.

This clone was seen once. V usage is TRBV10-2 and J usage is TRBJ1-5; D is uncertain. The CDR3 spans 14 residues. V was pared by 2 bases and J by 7 bases, with 12 bases between. Per germline, CDR1 WSHSY and CDR2 SAAADI. Written as DNA, the CDR3 is TGCGCCAGCAGTGAGCTCCCACCGGGCCAGCCCCAGCATTTT. This translates into CASSELPPGQPQHF.

The DNA for the CDR3 is TGTGCCAGTAGTATCTCCCCAGCAGGGGCCGGGATTGAAGCTTTCTTT. Residues: CASSISPAGAGIEAFF. The chain combines TRBV19 with TRBJ1-1, with D possibly TRBD1 on 6 matching bases. The CDR3 spans 16 residues. Germline V lookup: CDR1 LNHDA, CDR2 SQIVND (reference sequence). V was cut by 3 bases and J by 7 bases, with 21 bases left in between.

The chain recombines TRBV9 with TRBJ2-1, with D maybe TRBD2 (5 bases). The ends were cut back, 2 bases at V and 2 bases at J, with 11 bases in the middle. This CDR3 is 15 amino acids long. Germline values: CDR1 SGDLS, CDR2 YYNGEE. This CDR3 is CASSVAGNPYNEQFF. The CDR3 DNA follows: TGTGCCAGCAGCGTTGCCGGGAATCCCTACAATGAGCAGTTCTTC.

This clone was detected only a few times. The chain has TRBV7-2 and TRBJ2-2; D remains unclear. V lost 5 bases to trimming and J lost 2 bases, with 12 bases between them. CDR3 size: 15 residues. The germline V gene has CDR1 SGHTA and CDR2 FQGNSA. CDR3 sequence (DNA): TGTGCCAGCAGCGAACTACAAATTAACACCGGGGAGCTGTTTTTT. Translating it yields CASSELQINTGELFF.

V is TRBV6-5 and J is TRBJ1-2, with D uncertain. Germline CDR1 reads MNHEY; CDR2 reads SVGAGI. This CDR3 has 15 amino acids. V lost 4 bases to trimming and J lost 2 bases, with 14 bases between them. For the CDR3, the DNA is TGTGCCAGCAGTTGGGTAGGATCCGGAAACTATGGCTACACCTTC. Residues: CASSWVGSGNYGYTF.

This clone was seen only once. V and J are TRBV27 and TRBJ1-1; D remains unclear. The CDR3 has 12 residues. V lost 7 bases and J 1 base, leaving 7 bases between the germline ends. Germline assignment: CDR1 MNHEY and CDR2 SMNVEV (reference sequence). In DNA form, the CDR3 reads TGTGCCAGCATTGCGGGGAACACTGAAGCTTTCTTT. Protein product: CASIAGNTEAFF.

V is TRBV7-9 and J is TRBJ1-5, with D perhaps matching TRBD1 (5 bases). There are 13 residues in the CDR3. Trimming shortened V by 0 bases and J by 7 bases, and 7 bases separated the two germline ends. Germline V gives CDR1 SEHNR, CDR2 FQNEAQ (reference sequence). The CDR3 DNA sequence: TGTGCCAGCAGCTTAGCAGGGGCCCAGCCCCAGCATTTT. It encodes CASSLAGAQPQHF.

The rearrangement joins TRBV5-4 to TRBJ2-4, with no clear D. Between the trimmed V and J ends, which lost 0 bases and 4 bases, there was a span of 8 bases. Germline lookup yields CDR1 SGHNT and CDR2 YYREEE (reference sequence). The CDR3 sequence is 14 residues long. CDR3 sequence (DNA): TGTGCCAGCAGCTTGGACTTTCTTAAAAACATTCAGTACTTC. It yields the protein CASSLDFLKNIQYF.

The rearrangement uses TRBV21-1 and TRBJ2-7; TRBD2 was called by the table and not checked on the DNA. TRBV21-1 is a known pseudogene. This CDR3 comprises 17 residues. The CDR3 loop is CASSTGLAGWISYEQYF. Here the CDR3 DNA reads TGTGCCAGCAGCACGGGACTAGCGGGGTGGATCTCCTACGAGCAGTACTTC.

J is TRBJ1-6 and V is TRBV14; D gene ambiguous. V gave up 4 bases and J gave up 10 bases, with 11 bases separating them. Germline lookup yields CDR1 SGHDN and CDR2 FVKESK. CDR3 length: 13 residues. The CDR3 region is CASSRIRASPLHF. In DNA form, the CDR3 reads TGTGCCAGCAGCCGAATTAGGGCCTCACCCCTCCACTTT.